The source of this T cell receptor (beta chain) is a study of PD-L1 blockade in urothelial cancer. Turning to the study itself: Median blood clonality was around 0.086, with about 86,000 unique TCRs.

The CDR3 has 15 amino acids. CDR1 and CDR2 (germline): SGHNT, YYREEE (reference sequence). V was clipped by 0 bases and J by 3 bases, with 12 bases between them. The investigators introduced synthetic TCR analog templates into each PCR as spikes. The data were produced by immunoSEQ multiplex PCR, yet TCRdb's version contains in-frame clones alone and is incomplete. The sample has some 50,000 clones, approximately 86% seen once. Time point of the sample: peripheral blood 6 weeks after treatment start. The starting material was PBMCs, obtained around atezolizumab (anti-PD-L1) treatment. This clonotype was sampled from a man aged 50 or older with urothelial cancer. This chain uses TRBV5-4 with TRBJ2-5; no definite D call. The CDR3 DNA sequence: TGTGCCAGCAGCTTGGCCGGTGGAGTAGAAGAGACCCAGTACTTC. Its protein is CASSLAGGVEETQYF.